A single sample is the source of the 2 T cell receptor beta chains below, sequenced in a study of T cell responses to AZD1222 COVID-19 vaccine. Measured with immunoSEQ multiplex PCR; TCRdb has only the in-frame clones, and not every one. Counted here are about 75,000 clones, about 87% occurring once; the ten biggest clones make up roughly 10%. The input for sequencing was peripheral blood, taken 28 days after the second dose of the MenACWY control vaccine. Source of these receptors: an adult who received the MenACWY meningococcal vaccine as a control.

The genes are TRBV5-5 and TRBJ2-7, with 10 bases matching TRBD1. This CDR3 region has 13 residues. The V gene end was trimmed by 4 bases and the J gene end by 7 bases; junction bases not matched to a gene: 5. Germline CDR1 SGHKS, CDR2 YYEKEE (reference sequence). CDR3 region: CASSNGQGGEQYF. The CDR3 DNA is TGTGCCAGCAGCAACGGACAGGGGGGTGAGCAGTACTTC.

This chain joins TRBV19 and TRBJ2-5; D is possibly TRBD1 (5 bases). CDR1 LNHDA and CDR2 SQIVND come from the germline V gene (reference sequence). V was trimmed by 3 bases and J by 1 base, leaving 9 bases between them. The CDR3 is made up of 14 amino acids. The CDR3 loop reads CASSIRVGQETQYF. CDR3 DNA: TGTGCCAGTAGTATCAGGGTAGGCCAAGAGACCCAGTACTTC.